These 8 T cell receptor beta chains came from one sample sequenced in a study of T cell responses to AZD1222 COVID-19 vaccine. Only in-frame clones appear in the TCRdb table, and some are missing; sequencing was by immunoSEQ multiplex PCR. The sample includes some 94,000 clones, approximately 94% of them seen just once. Sequencing was performed on peripheral blood, taken on day 0 of AZD1222 vaccination. Receptors originate from an adult in good health.

This clone was found once. The V and J genes are TRBV12-3 or TRBV12-4 and TRBJ2-2, with no clear D. Trimming removed 3 bases at V and 6 bases at J, with 8 bases between. The CDR3 is 13 amino acids. This CDR3 reads CASSFRPAGELFF. CDR3 nucleotides: TGTGCCAGCAGTTTTAGGCCAGCCGGGGAGCTGTTTTTT.

This chain joins TRBV4-2 and TRBJ1-2, with 9 nucleotides matching TRBD1. The V gene's germline CDR1 is LGHNA and CDR2 YNFKEQ. With 0 bases clipped from V and 5 bases from J, the junction kept 4 bases outside the gene matches. CDR3 length: 15 residues. The CDR3 here is CASSQEGDRGYGYTF. The CDR3 bases are TGTGCCAGCAGCCAAGAGGGAGACAGGGGGTATGGCTACACCTTC.

This clone was seen a few times. The V and J genes are TRBV19 and TRBJ1-5; D uncertain. V lost 1 base and J lost 1, with 14 bases in between. Germline CDR1 and CDR2: LNHDA and SQIVND (reference sequence). The length of the CDR3 is 17 residues. CDR3 in DNA: TGTGCCAGTAGTATAGGGCGAGCCTCCGCGAGCAATCAGCCCCAGCATTTT. Translated, it gives CASSIGRASASNQPQHF.

This rearrangement joins TRBV9 to TRBJ1-1, with D perhaps matching TRBD1 (6 bases). Between the trimmed V and J ends, which lost 3 bases and 3 bases, there was a span of 12 bases. The CDR3 is made up of 14 amino acids. Germline V gene data show CDR1 as SGDLS and CDR2 as YYNGEE. The CDR3 loop reads CASSEGGRDTEAFF. For the CDR3, the DNA is TGTGCCAGCAGCGAGGGGGGTCGGGACACTGAAGCTTTCTTT.

The genes are TRBV20-1 and TRBJ2-5, with 8 bases identical to TRBD2. Looked up from germline, CDR1 is DFQATT and CDR2 is SNEGSKA (reference sequence). CDR3 length: 14 residues. Trimming removed 6 bases from V and 5 bases from J; junction bases left unmatched: 11. CDR3 protein: CSASPGGPRETQYF. The CDR3 DNA follows: TGCAGTGCCAGTCCGGGGGGGCCGCGGGAGACCCAGTACTTC.

V and J are TRBV5-1 and TRBJ1-2; D perhaps matches TRBD1 (6 bases). The CDR3 runs to 13 residues. V dropped 0 bases and J dropped 6 bases, with 9 bases sitting between them. Germline assignment: CDR1 SGHRS and CDR2 YFSETQ. CDR3 nucleotides: TGCGCCAGCAGCTTGGGGGGGCCTGATGGCTACACCTTC. This sequence encodes CASSLGGPDGYTF.

This chain uses TRBV5-5 with TRBJ1-3; D may be TRBD1 (5 bases). Trimming left V 2 bases short and J 2 bases short, with 8 bases between. Germline assignment: CDR1 SGHKS and CDR2 YYEKEE (reference sequence). The length of the CDR3 is 14 residues. The CDR3 is CASSFAGTGNTIYF. In nucleotides, the CDR3 is TGTGCCAGCAGCTTCGCAGGGACTGGAAACACCATATATTTT.

CDR3 bases: TGTGCCAGCAGCCCCGGAGGGGGCATGAACACTGAAGCTTTCTTT. Amino acid sequence: CASSPGGGMNTEAFF. The chain employs TRBV7-9 and TRBJ1-1; 7 bases map to TRBD1. In germline, CDR1 is SEHNR, CDR2 FQNEAQ (reference sequence). V shed 5 bases, J shed 0 bases, and the junction held 6 bases outside the gene matches. The CDR3 covers 15 residues.